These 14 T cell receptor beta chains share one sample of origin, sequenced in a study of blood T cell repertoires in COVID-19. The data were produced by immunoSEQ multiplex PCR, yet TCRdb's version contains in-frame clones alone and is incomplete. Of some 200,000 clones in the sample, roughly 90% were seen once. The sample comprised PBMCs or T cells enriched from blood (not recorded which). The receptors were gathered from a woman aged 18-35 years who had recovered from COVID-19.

The CDR3 DNA sequence: TGTGCCAGCAGCGGGGGGACAGGGACCTTTGAGACCCAGTACTTC. Amino acid sequence: CASSGGTGTFETQYF. V usage is TRBV9 and J usage is TRBJ2-5; 9 nucleotides agree with TRBD1. Trimming took 3 bases from V and 5 from J; bases not matched to a gene: 8. Germline V gives CDR1 SGDLS, CDR2 YYNGEE. This CDR3 region has 15 residues.

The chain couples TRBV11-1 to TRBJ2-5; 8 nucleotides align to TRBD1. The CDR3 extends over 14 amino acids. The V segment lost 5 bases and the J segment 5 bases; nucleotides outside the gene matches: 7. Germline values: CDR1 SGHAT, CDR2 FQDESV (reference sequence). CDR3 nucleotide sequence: TGTGCCAGCAGCCTACAGGGGGTATGGGAGACCCAGTACTTC. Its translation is CASSLQGVWETQYF.

CDR3 region: CASSLVVGVPLYEQYF. The CDR3 region has the DNA TGTGCCAGCAGCTTAGTAGTGGGAGTCCCTCTCTACGAGCAGTACTTC. V gene TRBV7-9 combines with J gene TRBJ2-7, with D possibly TRBD2 on 5 matching bases. Germline CDR1 and CDR2: SEHNR and FQNEAQ (reference sequence). Trimming left V 1 base short and J 3 bases short, with 16 bases between. This CDR3 spans 16 amino acids.

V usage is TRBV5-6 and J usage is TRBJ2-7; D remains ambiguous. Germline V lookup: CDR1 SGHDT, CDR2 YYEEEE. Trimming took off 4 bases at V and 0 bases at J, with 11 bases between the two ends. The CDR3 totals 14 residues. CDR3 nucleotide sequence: TGTGCCAGCAGCAGTACGAGTACCTCCTACGAGCAGTACTTC. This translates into CASSSTSTSYEQYF.

The CDR3 here is CASSQSLKNRDSSYEQYF. The CDR3, as DNA: TGCGCCAGCAGTCAATCCTTAAAGAATCGGGACAGCTCCTACGAGCAGTACTTC. The V gene is TRBV23-1, the J gene TRBJ2-7; TRBD1 matches 7 bases. TRBV23-1 is an ORF, with its function uncertain. The CDR3 loop spans 18 amino acids. The J segment lost 0 bases and the V segment lost 0 bases, leaving 11 bases of the junction unmatched.

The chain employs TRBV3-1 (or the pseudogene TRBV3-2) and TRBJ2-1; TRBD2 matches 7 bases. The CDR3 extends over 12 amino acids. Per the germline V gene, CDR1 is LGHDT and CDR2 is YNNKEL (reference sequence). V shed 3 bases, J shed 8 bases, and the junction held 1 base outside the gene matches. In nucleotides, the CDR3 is TGTGCCAGCAGCCAGGGAGGGGATGAGCAGTTCTTC. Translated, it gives CASSQGGDEQFF.

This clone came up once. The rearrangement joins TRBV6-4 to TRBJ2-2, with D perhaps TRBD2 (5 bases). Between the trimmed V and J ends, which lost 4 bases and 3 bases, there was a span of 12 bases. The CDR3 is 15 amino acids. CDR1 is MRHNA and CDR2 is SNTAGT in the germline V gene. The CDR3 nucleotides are TGTGCCAGCAGTGTCGAGCGGACCCACACCGGGGAGCTGTTTTTT. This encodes CASSVERTHTGELFF.

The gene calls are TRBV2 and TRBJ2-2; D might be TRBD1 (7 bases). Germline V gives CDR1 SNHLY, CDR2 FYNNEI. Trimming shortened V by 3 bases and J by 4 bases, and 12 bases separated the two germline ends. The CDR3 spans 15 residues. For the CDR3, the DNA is TGTGCCAGCAGTGAGCGCAGGGGGGCCACCGGGGAGCTGTTTTTT. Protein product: CASSERRGATGELFF.

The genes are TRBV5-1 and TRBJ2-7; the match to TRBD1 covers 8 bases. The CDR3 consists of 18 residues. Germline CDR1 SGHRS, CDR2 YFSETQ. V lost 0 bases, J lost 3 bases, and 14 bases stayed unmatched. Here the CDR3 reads CASSLGTIQGDSFYEQYF. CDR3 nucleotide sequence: TGCGCCAGCAGCTTGGGGACGATACAGGGGGACTCTTTCTACGAGCAGTACTTC.

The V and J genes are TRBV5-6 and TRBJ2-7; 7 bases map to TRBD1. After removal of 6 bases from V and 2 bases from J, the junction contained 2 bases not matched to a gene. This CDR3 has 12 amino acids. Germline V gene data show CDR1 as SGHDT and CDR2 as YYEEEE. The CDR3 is CASTGQTYEQYF. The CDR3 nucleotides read TGTGCCAGCACGGGACAGACCTACGAGCAGTACTTC.

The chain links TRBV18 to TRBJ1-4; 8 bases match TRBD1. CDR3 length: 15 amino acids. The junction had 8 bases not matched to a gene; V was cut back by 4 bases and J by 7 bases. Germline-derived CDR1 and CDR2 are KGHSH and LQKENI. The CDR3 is CASSLRTGGGEKLFF. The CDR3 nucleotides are TGTGCCAGCTCACTACGAACAGGGGGTGGTGAAAAACTGTTTTTT. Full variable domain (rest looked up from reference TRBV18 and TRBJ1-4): NAGVMQNPRHLVRRRGQEARLRCSPMKGHSHVYWYRQLPEEGLKFMVYLQKENIIDESGMPKERFSAEFPKEGPSILRIQQVVRGDSAAYFCASSLRTGGGEKLFFGSGTQLSVL.

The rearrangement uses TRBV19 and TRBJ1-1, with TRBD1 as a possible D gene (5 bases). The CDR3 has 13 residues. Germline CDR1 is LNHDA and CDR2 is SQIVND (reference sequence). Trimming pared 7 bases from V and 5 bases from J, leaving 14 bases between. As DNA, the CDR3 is TGTGCCAGTACCGATTGGGGGGAAACTGAAGCTTTCTTT. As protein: CASTDWGETEAFF. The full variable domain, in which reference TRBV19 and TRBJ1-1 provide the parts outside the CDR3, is DGGITQSPKYLFRKEGQNVTLSCEQNLNHDAMYWYRQDPGQGLRLIYYSQIVNDFQKGDIAEGYSVSREKKESFPLTVTSAQKNPTAFYLCASTDWGETEAFFGQGTRLTVV.

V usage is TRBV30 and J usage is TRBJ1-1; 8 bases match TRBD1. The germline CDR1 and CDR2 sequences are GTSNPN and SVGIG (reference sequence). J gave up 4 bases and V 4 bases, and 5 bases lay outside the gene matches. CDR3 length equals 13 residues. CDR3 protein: CAWTGGRGTEAFF. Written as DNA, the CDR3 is TGTGCCTGGACAGGGGGCCGGGGCACTGAAGCTTTCTTT. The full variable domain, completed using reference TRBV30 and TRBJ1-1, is SQTIHQWPATLVQPVGSPLSLECTVEGTSNPNLYWYRQAAGRGLQLLFYSVGIGQISSEVPQNLSASRPQDRQFILSSKKLLLSDSGFYLCAWTGGRGTEAFFGQGTRLTVV.

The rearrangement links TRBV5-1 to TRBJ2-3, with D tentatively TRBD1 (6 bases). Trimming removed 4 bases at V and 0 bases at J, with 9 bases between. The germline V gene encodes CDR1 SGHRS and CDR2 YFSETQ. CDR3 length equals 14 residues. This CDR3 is CASSGQGSTDTQYF. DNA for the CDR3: TGCGCCAGCAGCGGGCAGGGGAGCACAGATACGCAGTATTTT.